This TCR beta chain appears in the sequencing data of a study of blood T cell repertoires in COVID-19 (dated by TCRdb to between 2020 and 2021). About the full investigation: The collaborator samples originated in the United States, Italy and Spain and spanned the acute and convalescent phases of COVID-19. The material from the prospective study consisted of cDNA or gDNA derived from T cells, B-cell-depleted T cells, or PBMCs. Subjects who had been exposed to COVID-19, were actively infected with it, or had recovered from it provided the deeply sampled blood TCRbeta repertoires that made up the dataset. A freely available public database, intended as a resource for researchers studying the immune response to SARS-CoV-2, is where the repertoires were released. Samples were obtained from the ongoing ImmuneRACE study (first 160 participants) and from over 1,000 subjects provided by 6 global collaborators. The sample metadata nearly always contained a de-identified subject ID, COVID-19 status, age in years and sex. Where HLA class I and class II types were available, the types were taken from metadata supplied by the sample provider, not from assay-based typing. Points the paper makes about the study in general: Clinical and demographic metadata were provided uncurated, with the amount varying by source and participant.

Enrolling through a virtual design, the prospective study's participants ranged in age from roughly 18 to 89 years and lived across 24 United States geographic areas. In the prospective study, cohorts were assigned on the basis of participant-reported clinical history obtained from a screening survey and a study questionnaire. In the prospective study, whole blood, serum and a nasopharyngeal or oropharyngeal swab were collected from each participant by mobile phlebotomists. Participants in the prospective study had the option to provide additional blood draws and questionnaires over a roughly 2-month period. Blood samples from the prospective study were shipped frozen or at room temperature prior to DNA extraction. As for this clone: The specificity of this receptor is unknown. No per-base quality is available; no much larger clone lies one base away.

The immunoSEQ Assay, a bias-controlled multiplex PCR, was used to amplify TCRbeta CDR3 regions from genomic DNA. On the study's bioinformatics: The number of nucleated cells in each sample was estimated from the amplification of reference gene primers within the assay. To quantify the absolute abundance of each unique TCRbeta CDR3 rearrangement, sequence reads were collapsed and filtered. For each sample, productive Simpson clonality was calculated as the square root of Simpson's diversity index over productive rearrangements. TCRdb took this table from immuneACCESS and kept in-frame rearrangements with V and J called. Such tables lack part of the clones; where checked against another copy, unresolved V genes explain under half of the gap, and the rest is unexplained. V and J calls and clone size come straight from that table; D and trimming were deduced from the DNA. This sample comprises some 250,000 clones, around 93% of them detected only once. The ten largest clones take up approximately 1.2% of the sample.

This TCR was sampled from a human donor in a cohort exposed to, infected with or recovered from COVID-19 (not recorded which). The donor label of this sample is uncertain. Sequencing input: PBMCs or T cells enriched from blood (not recorded which).

In nucleotides, the sequence is TGTGCCAGTAGTCGGGACAGGGTGTCCTACGAGCAGTACTTC. Its product reads: CASSRDRVSYEQYF. The chain is encoded by TRBV19 joined to TRBJ2-7; TRBD1 matches 9 bases in the middle. Trimming removed 5 bases from V and 1 base from J; the gene matches leave 3 bases unexplained. Inclusive of the bounding cysteine and phenylalanine, the CDR3 is 14 residues long. The CDR3 DNA has 42 bases and is translated from base 1. CDR1 and CDR2 are drawn from the germline V gene (reference sequence): LNHDA, SQIVND.